Here is one TCR beta chain with its context. Its antigen remains unidentified. Sequencing used immunoSEQ multiplex PCR; TCRdb keeps in-frame clones, though not all of them. The data show approximately 150,000 clones, more than 70% seen once. Trimming took off 5 bases at V and 5 bases at J, with 7 bases between the two ends. CDR3 size: 13 residues. Germline-derived CDR1 and CDR2 are MGHRA and YSYEKL. The data were taken from a study of T cells in localized non-small cell lung cancer. Study observations and caveats: An association was observed between higher blood T cell density and longer overall survival. Tumor showed lower T cell clonality than uninvolved adjacent lung, where it was highest. Heterogeneity stays possible, as sequencing covered only one tumor region.

This clonotype was sampled from a female donor over 55 with stage I lung adenocarcinoma. This chain joins TRBV4-1 and TRBJ1-6, with D hard to call. The specimen comprised peripheral blood, sampled before any cancer treatment. CDR3 amino acids: CASSMLDNSPLHF. The CDR3 bases are TGCGCCAGCAGCATGCTGGATAATTCACCCCTCCACTTT.